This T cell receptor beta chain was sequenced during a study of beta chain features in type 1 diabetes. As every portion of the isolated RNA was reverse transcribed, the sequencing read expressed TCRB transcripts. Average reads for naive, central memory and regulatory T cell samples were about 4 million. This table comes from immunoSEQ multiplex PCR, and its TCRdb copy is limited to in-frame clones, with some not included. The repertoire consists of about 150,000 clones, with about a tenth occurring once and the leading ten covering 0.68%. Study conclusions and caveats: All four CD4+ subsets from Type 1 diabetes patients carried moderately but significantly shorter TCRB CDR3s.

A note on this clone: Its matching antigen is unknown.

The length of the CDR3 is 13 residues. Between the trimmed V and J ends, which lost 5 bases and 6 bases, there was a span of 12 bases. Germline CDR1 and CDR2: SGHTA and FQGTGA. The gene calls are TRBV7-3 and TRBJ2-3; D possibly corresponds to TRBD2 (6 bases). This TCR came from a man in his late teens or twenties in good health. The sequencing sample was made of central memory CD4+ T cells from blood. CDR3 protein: CASSAAREDTQYF. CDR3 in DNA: TGTGCCAGCAGCGCCGCTCGGGAGGATACGCAGTATTTT. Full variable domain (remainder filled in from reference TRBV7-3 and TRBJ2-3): GAGVSQTPSNKVTEKGKYVELRCDPISGHTALYWYRQSLGQGPEFLIYFQGTGAADDSGLPNDRFFAVRPEGSVSTLKIQRTERGDSAVYLCASSAAREDTQYFGPGTRLTVL.